The present T cell receptor beta chain was sequenced within a study of blood T cells in healthy people across ages. PCR was performed a second time for about 7 to 11 cycles using a sample-barcoded 5' primer and a J-beta primer mix. In TCRdb, the 5' RACE reads were re-called with MiXCR into one record per CDR3 protein. Here the sample spans hundreds of thousands of distinct CDR3 sequences, around 50% being singletons. Trimming cost V 3 bases and J 2 bases, with 12 bases left between them. The CDR3 is 15 amino acids. CDR1 and CDR2 (germline): MNHEY, SMNVEV (reference sequence). The receptor was isolated from a man aged 35-49 years in good health. The V gene is TRBV27, the J gene TRBJ2-3; D tentatively fits TRBD1 or TRBD2 (5 bases each). Sequencing was done on a sample of blood. The CDR3 DNA follows: TGTGCCAGCAGTTTCCGGGACGTATACACAGATACGCAGTATTTT. As protein: CASSFRDVYTDTQYF.